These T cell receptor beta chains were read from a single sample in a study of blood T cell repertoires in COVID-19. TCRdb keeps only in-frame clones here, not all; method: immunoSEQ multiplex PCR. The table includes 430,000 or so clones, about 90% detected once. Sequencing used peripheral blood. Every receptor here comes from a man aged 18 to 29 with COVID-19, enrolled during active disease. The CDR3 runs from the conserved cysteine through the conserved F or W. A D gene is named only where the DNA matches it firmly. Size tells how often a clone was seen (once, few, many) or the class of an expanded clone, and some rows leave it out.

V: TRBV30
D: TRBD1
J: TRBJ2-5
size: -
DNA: TGTGCCTGGAGTCGAACAGGGGGCATAGAGACCCAGTACTTC
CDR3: CAWSRTGGIETQYF

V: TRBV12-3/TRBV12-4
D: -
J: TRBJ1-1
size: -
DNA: TGTGCCAGTGCCCTCAGGAGGACCACTGAAGCTTTCTTT
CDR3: CASALRRTTEAFF

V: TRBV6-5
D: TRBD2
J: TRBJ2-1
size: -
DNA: TGTGCCAGCAGTACCGGGACTAGCGGGAGAACTGAGCAGTTCTTC
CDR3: CASSTGTSGRTEQFF

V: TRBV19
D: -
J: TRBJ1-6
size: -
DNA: TGTGCCAGTAGTAAGTTGGGGGCGGTTTCAACCCTCCACTTT
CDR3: CASSKLGAVSTLHF

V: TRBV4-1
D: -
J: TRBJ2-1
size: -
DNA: TGCGCCAGCAGGACAGCCCCCCGGACACCGTCCTACAATGAGCAGTTCTTC
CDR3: CASRTAPRTPSYNEQFF

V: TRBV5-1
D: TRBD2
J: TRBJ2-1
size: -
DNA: TGCGCCAGCAGCTTGACCCCCCTAGCGGGGGGCTACAATGAGCAGTTCTTC
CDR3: CASSLTPLAGGYNEQFF

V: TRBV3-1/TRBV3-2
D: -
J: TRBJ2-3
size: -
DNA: TGTGCCAGCAGCCCCTGGGACTTTAGCACAGATACGCAGTATTTT
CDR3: CASSPWDFSTDTQYF

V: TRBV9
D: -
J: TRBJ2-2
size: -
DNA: TGTGCCAGCAGCGTGACAACGAACACCGGGGAGCTGTTTTTT
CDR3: CASSVTTNTGELFF

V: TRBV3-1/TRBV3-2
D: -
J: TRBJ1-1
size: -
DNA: TGTGCCAGCAGCCAAGCTCTAGACACTGAAGCTTTCTTT
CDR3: CASSQALDTEAFF

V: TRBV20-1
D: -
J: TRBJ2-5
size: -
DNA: TGCAGTACCGCTCTACGAGGGACCCAGTACTTC
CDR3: CSTALRGTQYF

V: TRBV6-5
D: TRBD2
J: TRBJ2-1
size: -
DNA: TGTGCCAGCGGGCGCGGCAGCGGGGCCTACAATGAGCAGTTCTTC
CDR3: CASGRGSGAYNEQFF

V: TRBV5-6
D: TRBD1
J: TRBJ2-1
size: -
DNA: TGTGCCAGCAGCCCCCCGGGACAGGGGTACAATGAGCAGTTCTTC
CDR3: CASSPPGQGYNEQFF

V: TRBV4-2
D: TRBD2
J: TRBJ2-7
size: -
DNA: TGTGCCAGCAGCCAGGGACTAGCGGGAGGCCAAGAGCAGTACTTC
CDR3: CASSQGLAGGQEQYF

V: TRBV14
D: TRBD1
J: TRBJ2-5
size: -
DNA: TGTGCCAGCAGCCAAGCCCAGACAGGGCCGGGAGAGACCCAGTACTTC
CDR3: CASSQAQTGPGETQYF

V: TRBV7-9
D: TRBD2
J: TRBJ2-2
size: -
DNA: TGTGCCAGCAGCTCTAAAGCGGGGGCCTACACCGGGGAGCTGTTTTTT
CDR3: CASSSKAGAYTGELFF

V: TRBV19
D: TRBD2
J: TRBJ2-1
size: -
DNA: TGTGCCAGTAGTATAGCCCCCAGCGGGGGCTACAATGAGCAGTTCTTC
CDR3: CASSIAPSGGYNEQFF

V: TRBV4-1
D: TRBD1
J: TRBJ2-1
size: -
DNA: TGCGCCAGCAGCCAGCCCAGACAGGGGCCCGCTCAGCAGTTCTTC
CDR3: CASSQPRQGPAQQFF

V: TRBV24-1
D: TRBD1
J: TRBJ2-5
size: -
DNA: TGTGCCACCAGTGATTTTGGAACAGGGGGGGAGACCCAGTACTTC
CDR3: CATSDFGTGGETQYF

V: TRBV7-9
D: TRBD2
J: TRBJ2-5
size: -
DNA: TGTGCCAGCGGAGGGCGGACTAGCGGGCGTCACCAAGAGACCCAGTACTTC
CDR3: CASGGRTSGRHQETQYF

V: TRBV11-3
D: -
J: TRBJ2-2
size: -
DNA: TGTGCCAGCACCCTCACGACGGCCCCCCTGACTGGGGAGCTGTTTTTT
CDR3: CASTLTTAPLTGELFF

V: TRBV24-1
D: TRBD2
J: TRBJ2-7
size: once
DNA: TGTGCCACCAGGATCCCCGAGGGGCAGCGGGACGACCGGGAGGAAAGCTACGAGCAGTACTTC
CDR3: CATRIPEGQRDDREESYEQYF

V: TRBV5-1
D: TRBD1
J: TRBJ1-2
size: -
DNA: TGCGCCAGCAGCTCAACACAGGGGGCTCAGGGTGGCTACACCTTC
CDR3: CASSSTQGAQGGYTF

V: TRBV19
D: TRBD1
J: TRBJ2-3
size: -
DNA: TGTGCCAGTAGTCCGATCGGGACAGGGGCAGATACGCAGTATTTT
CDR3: CASSPIGTGADTQYF

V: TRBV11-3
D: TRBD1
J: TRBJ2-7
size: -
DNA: TGTGCCAGCAGCCAAGGAGACAGGGTTCAGTACTTC
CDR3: CASSQGDRVQYF

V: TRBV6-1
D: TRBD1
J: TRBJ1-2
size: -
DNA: TGTGCCAGCAGTGAGGGCGGGACAGGGAACTATGGCTACACCTTC
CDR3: CASSEGGTGNYGYTF

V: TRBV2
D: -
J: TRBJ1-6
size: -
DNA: TGTGCCAGCAGGCTCGCCTCCTTACCGGGTTCACCCCTCCACTTT
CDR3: CASRLASLPGSPLHF

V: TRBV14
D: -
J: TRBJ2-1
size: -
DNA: TGTGCCAGCAGCCAAAGCGGAAGCTCCTACAATGAGCAGTTCTTC
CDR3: CASSQSGSSYNEQFF

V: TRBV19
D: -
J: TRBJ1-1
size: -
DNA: TGTGCCAGTACTGCGGGAAACACTGAAGCTTTCTTT
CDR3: CASTAGNTEAFF

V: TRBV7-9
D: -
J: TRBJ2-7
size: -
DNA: TGTGCCAGCAGCCCAGGGCCTCGTACCCCCTACGAGCAGTACTTC
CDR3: CASSPGPRTPYEQYF

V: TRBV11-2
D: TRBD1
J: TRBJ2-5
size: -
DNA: TGTGCCAGCAGCGCCCGACAGGGATCGGCAGAGACCCAGTACTTC
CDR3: CASSARQGSAETQYF

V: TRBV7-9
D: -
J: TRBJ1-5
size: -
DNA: TGTGCCAGCACCACACCAGGTCAGCCCCAGCATTTT
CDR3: CASTTPGQPQHF

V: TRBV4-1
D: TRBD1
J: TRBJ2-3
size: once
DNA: TGCGCCAGCAGCCAAGAGGGGCGTGGACAGGGGCTAGCAGATACGCAGTATTTT
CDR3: CASSQEGRGQGLADTQYF